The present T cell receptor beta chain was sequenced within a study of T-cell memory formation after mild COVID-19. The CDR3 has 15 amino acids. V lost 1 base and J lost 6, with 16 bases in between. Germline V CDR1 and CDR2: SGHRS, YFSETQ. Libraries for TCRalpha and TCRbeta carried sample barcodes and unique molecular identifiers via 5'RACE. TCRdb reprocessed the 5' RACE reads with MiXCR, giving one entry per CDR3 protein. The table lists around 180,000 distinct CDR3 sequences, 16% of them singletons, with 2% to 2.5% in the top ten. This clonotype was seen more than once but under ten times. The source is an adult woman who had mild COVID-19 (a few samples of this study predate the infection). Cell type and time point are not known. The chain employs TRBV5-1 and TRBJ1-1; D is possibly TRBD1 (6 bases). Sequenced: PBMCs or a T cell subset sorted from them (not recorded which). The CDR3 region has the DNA TGCGCCAGCAGCTTGCGGGGGGCCATCGGGGCTGAAGCTTTCTTT. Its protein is CASSLRGAIGAEAFF.